This T cell receptor (beta chain) emerged from a study of OX40 agonist ivuxolimab in advanced cancers. Broadly, across the study: Ivuxolimab was an agonistic, fully human IgG2 monoclonal antibody directed against OX40 (CD134), a costimulatory receptor. Intravenous ivuxolimab was administered to patients every 2 weeks at six dose levels: 0.01, 0.1, 0.3, 1.5, 3 and 10 mg/kg. In the dose-escalation cohort, 82.7% of patients were male, and the mean age was around 60 years, with a range of about 23 to 90. Of the 50 to 55 patients in dose escalation, 19 had hepatocellular carcinoma, about 15 had melanoma, 9 had renal cell carcinoma and 9 had head and neck cancer. The paper describes the monotherapy dose-escalation part (N ≈ 50 patients) of the phase I trial of ivuxolimab. Peripheral TCRbeta sequencing was intended to test whether TCR sequence diversity was altered and clonal T-cell expansion was caused by ivuxolimab. Patients were allowed to have had prior anti-PD-1, anti-PD-L1 or anti-CTLA-4 therapy, and roughly two fifths of the dose-escalation patients had been treated with checkpoint inhibitors. Partial responses were achieved by three dose-escalation patients, of whom one had hepatocellular carcinoma and two had cutaneous melanoma. What the research found in general, with its limitations: After ivuxolimab, more expanded clones were found on average in CD8+ T cells than in CD4+ T cells. Which antigens the clonally expanded peripheral T cells were specific for was not determined. Partial responders in the 0.1-3.0 mg/kg groups had among the lowest normalized peripheral clonal expansion, especially among CD8+ T cells. Low levels of normalized T-cell clonal expansion were also seen in some nonresponding patients. At doses of 0.1 to 3.0 mg/kg, clonal expansion of both CD4+ and CD8+ blood T cells was observed from baseline to week 6.

Genomic DNA was isolated from the sorted cells so that the TCRbeta CDR3 region could be sequenced. The immunoSEQ Assay was used for sequencing of TCRbeta CDR3 regions. Here the immuneACCESS table is served through TCRdb, limited to in-frame sequences with V and J called. Missing clones are a known gap in these copies; in checked studies unresolved V genes cover under half, and the rest lacks a known reason. The sample table contains over 100,000 clones; only one count was recorded for 85% to 90% of them. The ten largest clonotypes hold 0.55% of the sample. Measured from the cysteine to the phenylalanine, the CDR3 is 15 residues long. Of the read, only the CDR3 DNA is kept; its 45 bases are in frame from base 1. Based on the germline V gene, the CDR1 and CDR2 sequences are MNHNS and SASEGT. V is shortened by 6 bases, J by 4 bases, and the region joining them spans 15 bases. The trial excluded patients who had a history of autoimmune disease or were on systemic immunosuppression. In every dose cohort, peripheral blood was drawn for TCR sequencing at baseline, cycle 4 day 1, and cycle 7 day 1. Samples came from an open-label, multicenter, first-in-human phase I dose-escalation trial of ivuxolimab. The trial enrolled adults with locally advanced or metastatic head and neck squamous cell, hepatocellular, melanoma or renal cell carcinoma. Before TCR sequencing, CD4+ and CD8+ T cells were separately sorted from peripheral blood.

Comment on this clone: The antigen this receptor binds is unknown. Base qualities were left out, and no much larger clone turns up one base away.

Sequenced material: CD4+ or CD8+ T cells sorted from blood, taken in a trial of the OX40 agonist ivuxolimab. The sequence links TRBV6-1 to TRBJ2-2; the D segment could be TRBD2, given 5 matching bases. The receptor comes from an adult with an advanced solid tumor such as melanoma, head and neck, liver or kidney cancer. CDR3 sequence: CASRLDRGSTGELFF. Here is the DNA: TGTGCCAGCAGGTTAGATCGGGGATCCACCGGGGAGCTGTTTTTT.